The T cell receptor (beta chain) described here comes from a study of T cells after yellow fever vaccination. Across the study: Some fractions had low cell numbers, and these were prepared with SMART-Seq v4 Ultra Low Input.

TCRdb re-called the 5' RACE reads through MiXCR, storing one row per CDR3 protein. The data show about 340,000 distinct CDR3 sequences, around 13% seen once. The J segment lost 13 bases and the V segment lost 1 base, leaving 7 bases of the junction unmatched. The germline V gene has CDR1 SGHKS and CDR2 YYEKEE (reference sequence). This CDR3 is built from 12 residues. This rearrangement joins TRBV5-5 to TRBJ1-1; 7 bases fit TRBD1. The source of this sequence is a man aged 18 to 29 who received the YFV17D yellow fever vaccine. Source: CD4+ T cells sorted from PBMCs, taken 15 days after the yellow fever booster vaccination. CDR3: CASSLYSRGDFF. The CDR3 DNA reads as TGTGCCAGCAGCTTGTATAGCAGGGGGGATTTCTTT.